This T cell receptor (beta chain) comes out of a study of human T cells and chemical hapten exposure. This clonotype was seen repeatedly, ten times or more. Its specificity is unknown. From the RACE reads, TCRdb called clonotypes with MiXCR, one entry per CDR3 protein. The repertoire holds 200,000 to 300,000 distinct CDR3 sequences, with about 9.4% as singletons. Study findings and constraints: While controls formed fewer of them, expanded TCRs formed significantly more large CDR3 similarity clusters. Unchanged with DPC sensitization were TCRs above 1 in 1000 frequency.

Time point meaning: pre-sensitization, week 0. Treatment in this sample: therapeutic diphenylcyclopropenone sensitization with weekly scalp DPC. Donors were 18 to 70-year-old alopecia patients suitable for DPC. This receptor was identified in a woman in her thirties or forties with alopecia areata. Some clones in this sample may be carry-over from other donors' samples. The input for sequencing was whole blood, taken in connection with sensitization to the hapten diphenylcyclopropenone (DPC).

As DNA, the CDR3 is TGTGCCAGCAACCAGGGGCTAGCGGTTTACAATGAGCAGTTCTTC. Protein: CASNQGLAVYNEQFF. This sequence joins TRBV9 and TRBJ2-1; D might be TRBD2 (7 bases). Looked up from germline, CDR1 is SGDLS and CDR2 is YYNGEE. The V end lost 6 bases, the J end lost 4 bases, and 17 bases lay between the germline ends. The CDR3 is 15 amino acids.